This T cell receptor (beta chain) is drawn from a study of shared clonotypes between healthy human individuals. Findings and caveats of the study: Rarefaction analysis demonstrated incomplete sorted-subset sequencing notwithstanding large depth.

Researchers partitioned CD4+ cells into CD45RA+ naive and CD45RA-negative memory subsets. Assay: immunoSEQ multiplex PCR; the TCRdb copy retains only in-frame clones and omits some. This table has fewer than 2.5 million clones, roughly 93% appearing once. A single count supports this clone. Its specificity is unknown. Trimming shortened V by 1 base and J by 8 bases, and 9 bases separated the two germline ends. The CDR3 is made up of 14 amino acids. CDR1 LGHNA and CDR2 YSLEER come from the germline V gene. Sequencing was carried out using naive CD4+ T cells from PBMCs. The subset: CD45RA+ positively selected. V usage is TRBV4-3 and J usage is TRBJ1-6, with D unclear. This TCR was sampled from a man younger than 35 in good health. Some clones in this sample may be carry-over from other donors' samples. In DNA, the CDR3 is TGCGCCAGCAGCCAAGTGGTCGCCTATTCACCCCTCCACTTT. Protein sequence: CASSQVVAYSPLHF.